The 15 T cell receptor beta chains below all came from one sample that was sequenced in a study of T-cell reconstitution after alpha-beta-depleted transplantation in children. Unique molecular identifiers were used to barcode this TCRbeta library. TCRdb reprocessed the PCR reads via MiXCR and lists one record per CDR3 protein. The data contain over 200,000 distinct CDR3 sequences, about 8.7% of them singletons. The sequencing here drew on PBMCs, mostly from graft donor cells, taken 360 days after TCRalphabeta/CD19-depleted stem cell transplant. The receptors derive from a male patient aged 2 to 10 who had a stem cell transplant for acute myeloid leukemia, so the T cells may come from the graft donor.

This clonotype was detected ten times or more. This chain links TRBV5-5 with TRBJ2-1, with 10 bases identical to TRBD2. The junction had 7 bases not matched to a gene; V was cut back by 4 bases and J by 6 bases. Germline CDR1 and CDR2: SGHKS and YYEKEE (reference sequence). This CDR3 contains 15 residues. CDR3 protein: CASSLLAGVGNEQFF. DNA of the CDR3: TGTGCCAGCAGCCTGCTAGCGGGAGTAGGCAATGAGCAGTTCTTC.

The V call is TRBV5-1, the J call TRBJ2-1; TRBD2 aligns across 12 bases. The V gene's germline CDR1 is SGHRS and CDR2 YFSETQ. The CDR3 is 15 residues long. V dropped 3 bases and J dropped 6; count of bases not matched to a gene: 4. CDR3 coding DNA: TGCGCCAGCAGCTCACTAGCGGGGGGACCCAATGAGCAGTTCTTC. Its protein is CASSSLAGGPNEQFF.

There are a few counts of this clonotype. J is TRBJ2-1 and V is TRBV20-1; D is ambiguous. The germline V gene has CDR1 DFQATT and CDR2 SNEGSKA (reference sequence). V lost 3 bases, J lost 0 bases, and 12 bases lay in between. The CDR3 is 15 residues long. CDR3 protein: CSARQTGFSYNEQFF. In nucleotides, the CDR3 is TGCAGTGCTAGGCAAACTGGTTTCTCCTACAATGAGCAGTTCTTC.

The chain has TRBV20-1 and TRBJ1-2; 9 bases align to TRBD1. The germline gives CDR1 DFQATT, CDR2 SNEGSKA (reference sequence). V was clipped by 3 bases and J by 4 bases; unmatched bases: 6. The CDR3 contains 14 residues. The CDR3 DNA is TGCAGTGCTAGGACAGGGGGAGCACTCTATGGCTACACCTTC. It yields the protein CSARTGGALYGYTF.

This clonotype was detected ten times or more. The V gene is TRBV3-1, the J gene TRBJ1-1, with D unresolved. The CDR3 loop spans 15 amino acids. Germline assignment: CDR1 LGHDT and CDR2 YNNKEL (reference sequence). The V end was cut by 0 bases, the J end by 2 bases, with 10 bases between. The CDR3 nucleotides read TGTGCCAGCAGCCAAGATTGGACGGTTAACACTGAAGCTTTCTTT. Translation: CASSQDWTVNTEAFF.

This clonotype was seen repeatedly, ten times or more. This sequence joins TRBV12-3 or TRBV12-4 and TRBJ2-5; the D gene is possibly TRBD2 (5 bases). The CDR3 spans 16 residues. Trimming shortened V by 3 bases and J by 1 base, and 15 bases separated the two germline ends. The CDR3 is CASSFRPRGTQETQYF. As DNA, the CDR3 is TGTGCCAGCAGTTTCCGCCCCCGGGGTACCCAAGAGACCCAGTACTTC.

The chain employs TRBV12-3 or TRBV12-4 and TRBJ2-3; D call uncertain. The V end lost 5 bases, the J end lost 5 bases, and 17 bases lay between the germline ends. This CDR3 is 15 amino acids long. The CDR3 here is CASSVDSGWGDTQYF. The DNA of the CDR3 is TGTGCCAGCAGTGTTGACTCCGGATGGGGAGATACGCAGTATTTT.

This clonotype was counted at least ten times. The V gene is TRBV20-1, the J gene TRBJ2-1; D is undetermined. This CDR3 region has 13 residues. Germline CDR1 DFQATT, CDR2 SNEGSKA (reference sequence). Trimming stripped 3 bases from V and 0 bases from J, with 6 bases between. Written as DNA, the CDR3 is TGCAGTGCTAGCGTAGGCTCCTACAATGAGCAGTTCTTC. Its protein product is CSASVGSYNEQFF.

In this sample, this clonotype turned up a few times. The J gene is TRBJ2-7, the V gene TRBV20-1, with 12 bases that match TRBD2. CDR1 is DFQATT and CDR2 is SNEGSKA in the germline V gene (reference sequence). V shed 4 bases and J 0 bases; nucleotides not matched to a gene: 10. CDR3 length equals 17 residues. DNA for the CDR3: TGCAGTGCTACTACGACTAGCGGGAGCGCTAGCTCCTACGAGCAGTACTTC. Its protein is CSATTTSGSASSYEQYF.

In this sample, this clonotype turned up many times. The chain joins TRBV20-1 to TRBJ1-1; D not resolved. Germline CDR1 is DFQATT and CDR2 is SNEGSKA (reference sequence). The CDR3 consists of 12 residues. The V end lost 6 bases, the J end lost 5 bases, and 13 bases lay between the germline ends. The chain's CDR3 is CSASPGPTEAFF. The CDR3 region has the DNA TGCAGTGCCTCCCCCGGACCTACTGAAGCTTTCTTT.

This clonotype was picked up a small number of times. V gene TRBV12-3 or TRBV12-4 combines with J gene TRBJ1-3; no reliable D call. The CDR3 is 14 residues long. Trimming shortened V by 4 bases and J by 5 bases, and 12 bases separated the two germline ends. The CDR3 sequence: CASSSGQLRNTIYF. CDR3 DNA: TGTGCCAGCAGTTCGGGCCAGTTAAGAAACACCATATATTTT.

The gene calls are TRBV10-2 and TRBJ2-1; 8 positions match TRBD2. Germline values: CDR1 WSHSY, CDR2 SAAADI. This CDR3 contains 16 residues. Germline trimming cut 5 bases from V and 3 bases from J; bases unmatched to any gene: 9. The CDR3 coding sequence is TGCGCCAGCAGTAGGGGCCGGGGGGGCAACTACAATGAGCAGTTCTTC. As protein: CASSRGRGGNYNEQFF.

The table lists this clonotype with many counts. This chain uses TRBV12-3 or TRBV12-4 with TRBJ2-5; D not resolved. The CDR3 loop spans 17 amino acids. V lost 1 base to trimming and J lost 1 base, with 16 bases between them. The CDR3, as DNA: TGTGCCAGCAGTTTAGTTGTTCGGAACAGCCTCCAAGAGACCCAGTACTTC. Encoded protein: CASSLVVRNSLQETQYF.

V usage is TRBV5-1 and J usage is TRBJ2-1, with D unresolved. CDR3 length: 16 residues. The germline CDR1 and CDR2 sequences are SGHRS and YFSETQ. Trimming stripped 7 bases from V and 0 bases from J, with 17 bases between. DNA for the CDR3: TGCGCCAGCTCCTCCCAGGCCCTAAGCTCCTACAATGAGCAGTTCTTC. Translating gives CASSSQALSSYNEQFF.

This clonotype was recorded many times. The rearrangement joins TRBV5-1 to TRBJ2-5; D uncertain. The CDR3 has 14 residues. Germline values: CDR1 SGHRS, CDR2 YFSETQ. The ends were cut back, 1 base at V and 1 base at J, with 8 bases in the middle. The DNA of the CDR3 is TGCGCCAGCAGCTTGTACGGTTTCCAAGAGACCCAGTACTTC. Translation gives CASSLYGFQETQYF.